This T cell receptor (beta chain) was captured by sequencing in a study of blood T cell repertoires in COVID-19. Across the whole study: The origin of the acute and convalescent COVID-19 samples was the United States, Italy and Spain. Sample material is recorded as cDNA or gDNA derived from T cells, B-cell-depleted T cells, or PBMCs.

The CDR3 sequence is 14 residues long. After removal of 4 bases from V and 4 bases from J, the junction contained 5 bases not matched to a gene. Germline V lookup: CDR1 LNHDA, CDR2 SQIVND (reference sequence). Per the study methods: Amplification with reference gene primers provided the estimates of nucleated cell counts. The assay was immunoSEQ multiplex PCR, and TCRdb's table has in-frame clones only and misses some. V and J calls and clone size follow that table, whereas D and trimming were derived from the DNA. Of 100,000 or so clones listed, roughly 95% were seen once; the top ten hold about 4.1%.

The sequence derives from a human donor with active COVID-19. The donor label of this sample is uncertain. Sample: peripheral blood. The chain links TRBV19 to TRBJ2-5; 8 bases match TRBD2. The CDR3 DNA follows: TGTGCCAGTAGTAAGTTCCTAGCGGGAGAGACCCAGTACTTC. This codes for CASSKFLAGETQYF.